A single sample gave rise to the 30 T cell receptor beta chains below, sequenced in a study of blood T cell repertoires in COVID-19. Here immunoSEQ multiplex PCR was the method, and the copy in TCRdb shows in-frame clones only, minus some. The table shows 260,000 or so clones, with around 82% occurring only once. What was sequenced was peripheral blood. Every receptor here comes from a man older than 75 with acute or convalescent COVID-19.

This chain links TRBV5-1 with TRBJ1-2; a weak D match, TRBD1 (5 bases). CDR1 and CDR2 (germline): SGHRS, YFSETQ. The CDR3 contains 14 residues. Trimming took off 4 bases at V and 4 bases at J, with 14 bases between the two ends. The CDR3: CASSPNWGGYGYTF. Here the CDR3 DNA reads TGCGCCAGCAGCCCCAATTGGGGGGGCTATGGCTACACCTTC.

V gene TRBV15 combines with J gene TRBJ2-1; TRBD1 aligns across 7 bases. Germline CDR1 LNHNV, CDR2 YYDKDF (reference sequence). The V gene end was trimmed by 3 bases and the J gene end by 7 bases; junction bases not matched to a gene: 12. The CDR3 length is 16 residues. The CDR3 DNA reads TGTGCCACCAGCAGGCAGACAGGGAAGGGCGGGAATGAGCAGTTCTTC. Its protein is CATSRQTGKGGNEQFF. The variable domain in full, completed from reference TRBV15 and TRBJ2-1, reads DAMVIQNPRYQVTQFGKPVTLSCSQTLNHNVMYWYQQKSSQAPKLLFHYYDKDFNNEADTPDNFQSRRPNTSFCFLDIRSPGLGDTAMYLCATSRQTGKGGNEQFFGPGTRLTVL.

The chain employs TRBV25-1 and TRBJ1-2, with a weak D call TRBD1 (5 bases). The germline CDR1 and CDR2 sequences are MGHDK and SYGVNS. V lost 4 bases, J lost 8 bases, and 20 bases lay in between. This CDR3 contains 15 residues. The CDR3 sequence: CASSARDGLSGGYTF. Written as DNA, the CDR3 is TGTGCCAGCAGTGCGCGGGACGGGTTGAGTGGGGGCTACACCTTC.

The genes are TRBV29-1 and TRBJ2-2; 7 nucleotides match TRBD2. Germline trimming cut 0 bases from V and 4 bases from J; bases unmatched to any gene: 8. The CDR3 is 16 amino acids. Germline CDR1 reads SQVTM; CDR2 reads ANQGSEA. CDR3 coding DNA: TGCAGCGTTGAAGATCTGGGGGAGGGAGGCACCGGGGAGCTGTTTTTT. Translation: CSVEDLGEGGTGELFF.

This rearrangement joins TRBV9 to TRBJ2-2; D remains ambiguous. The V end lost 0 bases, the J end lost 5 bases, and 5 bases lay between the germline ends. The CDR3 spans 13 residues. Germline CDR1 reads SGDLS; CDR2 reads YYNGEE. The CDR3 DNA reads TGTGCCAGCAGCGTAGGCGGAACCGGGGAGCTGTTTTTT. This sequence encodes CASSVGGTGELFF.

The chain couples TRBV4-1 to TRBJ1-2; D uncertain. Germline V gene sequence: CDR1 MGHRA, CDR2 YSYEKL. There are 17 residues in the CDR3. Trimming took 4 bases from V and 4 from J, leaving 22 bases between them. The CDR3 is CASSPNQVEVPSYGYTF. CDR3 nucleotides: TGCGCCAGCAGCCCCAACCAAGTGGAGGTTCCCTCCTATGGCTACACCTTC.

The chain uses TRBV18 and TRBJ1-2; the D is unclear. Germline assignment: CDR1 KGHSH and CDR2 LQKENI. This CDR3 comprises 14 residues. Between the trimmed V and J ends, which lost 6 bases and 5 bases, there was a span of 16 bases. CDR3 in amino acids: CASSPLLGLYGYTF. CDR3 bases: TGTGCCAGCTCCCCGTTGCTTGGGCTTTATGGCTACACCTTC.

The rearrangement uses TRBV9 and TRBJ2-2; 10 bases match TRBD1. The CDR3 runs to 15 residues. J was trimmed by 4 bases and V by 5 bases; bases with no gene match: 5. Germline values: CDR1 SGDLS, CDR2 YYNGEE. The CDR3 DNA reads TGTGCCAGCAGAAGGACAGGGGGAACCACCGGGGAGCTGTTTTTT. As protein: CASRRTGGTTGELFF.

The gene calls are TRBV27 and TRBJ2-5; 12 nucleotides agree with TRBD2. This CDR3 region has 15 residues. With V trimmed by 6 bases and J by 5 bases, 7 bases remained unmatched. Per germline, CDR1 MNHEY and CDR2 SMNVEV (reference sequence). CDR3 residues: CASSHTSGGFETQYF. The DNA of the CDR3 is TGTGCCAGCAGCCACACTAGCGGGGGGTTTGAGACCCAGTACTTC.

The chain carries TRBV28 and TRBJ1-1; weak D call: TRBD1 (5 bases). Germline lookup yields CDR1 MDHEN and CDR2 SYDVKM. CDR3 size: 15 residues. Trimming took off 2 bases at V and 0 bases at J, with 10 bases between the two ends. CDR3 loop: CASSLLDRMNTEAFF. In DNA form, the CDR3 reads TGTGCCAGCAGTTTACTCGACAGAATGAACACTGAAGCTTTCTTT.

The count of this clone is one. The genes are TRBV19 and TRBJ2-1; 10 positions agree with TRBD1. J gave up 5 bases and V 8 bases, and 9 bases lay outside the gene matches. There are 15 residues in the CDR3. Germline CDR1 is LNHDA and CDR2 is SQIVND (reference sequence). Here the CDR3 DNA reads TGTGCCAGTCTACGGACAGGGGGAGTACACAATGAGCAGTTCTTC. Protein: CASLRTGGVHNEQFF.

The genes are TRBV18 and TRBJ1-2, with 9 bases aligning to TRBD1. This CDR3 has 16 residues. Trimming cost V 4 bases and J 0 bases; bases outside gene matches: 6. Germline assignment: CDR1 KGHSH and CDR2 LQKENI. The CDR3 nucleotides are TGTGCCAGCTCACGGCCCGGGACAGGGCCTAACTATGGCTACACCTTC. Amino acid sequence: CASSRPGTGPNYGYTF.

In its sample, this clone was seen once. CDR3 sequence (DNA): TGTGCCATCAGTGGGACAGGGCCCTTCTATGGCTACACCTTC. Translating gives CAISGTGPFYGYTF. This chain uses TRBV10-3 with TRBJ1-2; 8 bases align to TRBD1. V was pared by 4 bases and J by 4 bases, with 5 bases of the junction left unmatched. CDR1 is ENHRY and CDR2 is SYGVKD in the germline V gene. The CDR3 has 14 amino acids.

This clone was seen a handful of times. Other DNA sequences within the sample encode an identical CDR3. The chain combines TRBV11-2 with TRBJ1-2; 7 bases are shared with TRBD1. V dropped 3 bases and J dropped 2; count of bases not matched to a gene: 6. Germline V gene lookup returns CDR1 SGHAT and CDR2 FQNNGV. The CDR3 has 15 residues. For the CDR3, the DNA is TGTGCCAGCAGCTTGGTACAGGGGTGGAACTATGGCTACACCTTC. It yields the protein CASSLVQGWNYGYTF.

The chain employs TRBV7-8 and TRBJ1-4; D uncertain. Germline-derived CDR1 and CDR2 are SGHVS and FQNEAQ. Trimming shortened V by 5 bases and J by 7 bases, and 17 bases separated the two germline ends. The CDR3 loop spans 15 amino acids. CDR3 DNA sequence: TGTGCCAGCAGCCCCCGTGCGGGAGGTGGTGAAAAACTGTTTTTT. Encoded protein: CASSPRAGGGEKLFF. Drawing the rest from reference TRBV7-8 and TRBJ1-4, the complete variable domain is GAGVSQSPRYKVAKRGQDVALRCDPISGHVSLFWYQQALGQGPEFLTYFQNEAQLDKSGLPSDRFFAERPEGSVSTLKIQRTQQEDSAVYLCASSPRAGGGEKLFFGSGTQLSVL.

The chain uses TRBV18 and TRBJ1-4; D is undetermined. V was cut by 2 bases and J by 6 bases, with 10 bases left in between. CDR1 and CDR2 from the germline V gene are KGHSH and LQKENI. The CDR3 length is 14 residues. As DNA, the CDR3 is TGTGCCAGCTCACCATCTTTGGCCGATGAAAAACTGTTTTTT. This sequence encodes CASSPSLADEKLFF.

The chain uses TRBV6-5 and TRBJ1-1, with TRBD1 matching 9 bases. Trimming cost V 10 bases and J 1 base; bases outside gene matches: 7. The germline V gene encodes CDR1 MNHEY and CDR2 SVGAGI. The CDR3 is 14 amino acids. The CDR3 loop is CATPQGAKNTEAFF. CDR3 DNA: TGTGCCACCCCACAGGGGGCGAAGAACACTGAAGCTTTCTTT.

The chain links TRBV7-9 to TRBJ1-3; D is perhaps TRBD1 (5 bases). The germline V and J ends were trimmed by 5 bases and 0 bases, with 14 bases remaining between them. CDR1 SEHNR and CDR2 FQNEAQ come from the germline V gene (reference sequence). CDR3 length equals 16 residues. The CDR3 DNA is TGTGCCAGCAGCCCCGCACAGGTTAGCTCTGGAAACACCATATATTTT. Protein sequence: CASSPAQVSSGNTIYF.

The chain uses TRBV19 and TRBJ2-7; TRBD1 matches 7 bases. CDR3 size: 13 residues. Germline assignment: CDR1 LNHDA and CDR2 SQIVND (reference sequence). Germline trimming cut 5 bases from V and 4 bases from J; bases unmatched to any gene: 5. The CDR3 coding sequence is TGTGCCAGTAGTGATGCCAGGGGGTACGAGCAGTACTTC. This sequence encodes CASSDARGYEQYF. Combining the CDR3 with reference TRBV19 and TRBJ2-7 gives the whole variable domain DGGITQSPKYLFRKEGQNVTLSCEQNLNHDAMYWYRQDPGQGLRLIYYSQIVNDFQKGDIAEGYSVSREKKESFPLTVTSAQKNPTAFYLCASSDARGYEQYFGPGTRLTVT.

CDR3 protein: CASSVRDRGLEQYF. The CDR3 coding sequence is TGTGCCAGCAGCGTCCGGGACAGGGGGCTGGAGCAGTACTTC. This rearrangement joins TRBV5-4 to TRBJ2-7; 12 nucleotides agree with TRBD1. CDR3 length: 14 residues. From germline, CDR1 is SGHNT and CDR2 YYREEE (reference sequence). V was clipped by 4 bases and J by 7 bases; unmatched bases: 6.

The rearrangement uses TRBV7-9 and TRBJ2-7; 14 bases agree with TRBD2. The germline V gene has CDR1 SEHNR and CDR2 FQNEAQ (reference sequence). The ends lost 1 base at V and 7 bases at J; junction bases unmatched: 3. The CDR3 spans 15 residues. The CDR3 DNA reads TGTGCCAGCAGCTTAGGGACTAGCGGGGGGCGGGAGCAGTACTTC. Translating gives CASSLGTSGGREQYF.

The genes are TRBV5-1 and TRBJ1-1; D unresolved. The CDR3 has 13 residues. V gave up 2 bases and J gave up 9 bases, with 14 bases separating them. Germline-derived CDR1 and CDR2 are SGHRS and YFSETQ. The CDR3 loop is CASSFIGDPKAFF. CDR3 nucleotide sequence: TGCGCCAGCAGCTTTATCGGGGATCCGAAAGCTTTCTTT.

The V gene is TRBV9, the J gene TRBJ2-7, with 8 positions matching TRBD2. With 6 bases clipped from V and 5 bases from J, the junction kept 10 bases outside the gene matches. Germline lookup yields CDR1 SGDLS and CDR2 YYNGEE. This CDR3 has 14 residues. The chain's CDR3 is CASNMDGAGDEQYF. CDR3 in DNA: TGTGCCAGCAACATGGACGGAGCGGGGGACGAGCAGTACTTC.

The V and J genes are TRBV2 and TRBJ1-5, with D unclear. This CDR3 is 13 amino acids long. Germline-derived CDR1 and CDR2 are SNHLY and FYNNEI. V was trimmed by 8 bases and J by 7 bases, leaving 15 bases between them. The chain's CDR3 is CASAAGGLQPQHF. The CDR3 DNA sequence: TGTGCCAGCGCCGCAGGAGGGTTGCAGCCCCAGCATTTT.

This clone is a singleton in its sample. This chain connects TRBV3-1 (or the pseudogene TRBV3-2) to TRBJ2-3; D may be TRBD2 (6 bases). Per the germline V gene, CDR1 is LGHDT and CDR2 is YNNKEL (reference sequence). The CDR3 covers 15 residues. Trimming removed 4 bases at V and 0 bases at J, with 11 bases between. The CDR3 is CASSPRGASTDTQYF. The CDR3 DNA is TGTGCCAGCAGCCCCCGCGGGGCTAGCACAGATACGCAGTATTTT.

This clone was detected only once. This rearrangement joins TRBV28 to TRBJ1-1; D not resolved. The CDR3 contains 13 residues. With 8 bases removed from V and 1 base from J, the gap between germline ends came to 11 bases. Germline-derived CDR1 and CDR2 are MDHEN and SYDVKM. The CDR3, as DNA: TGTGCCAGCTACAAGAGACAGAACACTGAAGCTTTCTTT. This sequence encodes CASYKRQNTEAFF.

The chain recombines TRBV28 with TRBJ1-5; D perhaps matches TRBD1 (5 bases). V was shortened by 10 bases and J by 2 bases, with 12 bases between the two germline ends. This CDR3 is 13 amino acids long. The germline V gene encodes CDR1 MDHEN and CDR2 SYDVKM. The CDR3 reads CATRGSGNQPQHF. CDR3 nucleotides: TGTGCCACCCGGGGGAGTGGCAATCAGCCCCAGCATTTT.

The chain couples TRBV5-1 to TRBJ1-6; no clear D. V was clipped by 0 bases and J by 7 bases, with 14 bases between them. The CDR3 runs to 16 residues. Germline V gives CDR1 SGHRS, CDR2 YFSETQ. The CDR3, as DNA: TGCGCCAGCAGCTTGGCCGGAGTTTCGGCGAATTCACCCCTCCACTTT. Its translation is CASSLAGVSANSPLHF.

The V gene is TRBV3-1 (or the pseudogene TRBV3-2), the J gene TRBJ2-5; TRBD2 agrees at 7 bases. Germline trimming cut 5 bases from V and 5 bases from J; bases unmatched to any gene: 8. The germline V gene encodes CDR1 LGHDT and CDR2 YNNKEL (reference sequence). The CDR3 sequence is 14 residues long. The CDR3 sequence: CASSSGTTTETQYF. CDR3 nucleotide sequence: TGTGCCAGCAGCTCCGGGACTACCACCGAGACCCAGTACTTC.

The V gene is TRBV30, the J gene TRBJ1-5, with TRBD1 identical over 10 bases. Trimming cost V 3 bases and J 6 bases; bases outside gene matches: 5. CDR3 length: 14 amino acids. Germline loops: CDR1 GTSNPN, CDR2 SVGIG (reference sequence). CDR3 residues: CAWSQGQGSQPQHF. DNA of the CDR3: TGTGCCTGGAGCCAGGGACAGGGGAGTCAGCCCCAGCATTTT. Full variable domain (outside the CDR3, taken from reference TRBV30 and TRBJ1-5): SQTIHQWPATLVQPVGSPLSLECTVEGTSNPNLYWYRQAAGRGLQLLFYSVGIGQISSEVPQNLSASRPQDRQFILSSKKLLLSDSGFYLCAWSQGQGSQPQHFGDGTRLSIL.